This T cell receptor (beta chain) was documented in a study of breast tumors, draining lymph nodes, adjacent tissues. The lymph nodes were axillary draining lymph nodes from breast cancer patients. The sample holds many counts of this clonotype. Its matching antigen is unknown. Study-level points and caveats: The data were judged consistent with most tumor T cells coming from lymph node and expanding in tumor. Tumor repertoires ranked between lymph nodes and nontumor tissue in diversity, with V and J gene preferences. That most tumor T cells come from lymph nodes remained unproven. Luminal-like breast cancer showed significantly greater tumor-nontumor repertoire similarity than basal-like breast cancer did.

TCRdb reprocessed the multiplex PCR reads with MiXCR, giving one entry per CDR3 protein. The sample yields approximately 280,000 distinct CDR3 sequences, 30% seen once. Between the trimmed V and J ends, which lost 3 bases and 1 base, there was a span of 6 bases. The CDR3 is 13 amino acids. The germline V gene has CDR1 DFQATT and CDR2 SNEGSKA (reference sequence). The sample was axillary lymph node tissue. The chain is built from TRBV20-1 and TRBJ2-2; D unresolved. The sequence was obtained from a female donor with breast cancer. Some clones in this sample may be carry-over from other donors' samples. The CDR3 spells CSARPGNTGELFF. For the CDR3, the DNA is TGCAGTGCTAGGCCCGGGAACACCGGGGAGCTGTTTTTT.